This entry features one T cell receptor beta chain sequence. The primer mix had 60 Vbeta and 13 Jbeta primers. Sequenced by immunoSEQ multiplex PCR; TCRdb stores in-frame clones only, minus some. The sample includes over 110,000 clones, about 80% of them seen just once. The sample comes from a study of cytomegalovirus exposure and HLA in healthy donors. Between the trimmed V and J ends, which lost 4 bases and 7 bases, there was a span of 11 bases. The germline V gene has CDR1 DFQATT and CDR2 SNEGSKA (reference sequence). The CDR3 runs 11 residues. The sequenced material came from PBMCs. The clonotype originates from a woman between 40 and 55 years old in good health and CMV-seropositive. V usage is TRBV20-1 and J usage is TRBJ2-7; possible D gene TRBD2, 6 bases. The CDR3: CSATLAGEQYF. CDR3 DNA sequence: TGCAGTGCTACATTGGCGGGGGAGCAGTACTTC.